The clone carrying this TCR beta chain has only a few counts. Its specificity is unknown. This entry belongs to a study of T cell responses to AZD1222 COVID-19 vaccine. Per the germline V gene, CDR1 is SGDLS and CDR2 is YYNGEE. CDR3 length: 12 amino acids. V lost 3 bases and J lost 15, with 16 bases in between. Study-level results: The span of vaccine-associated CD4 TCRs extended across spike, with dominance at 160-218 and 743-854.

Only in-frame clones appear in the TCRdb table, and some are missing; sequencing was by immunoSEQ multiplex PCR. The sample includes about 120,000 clones, roughly nine tenths seen only once; the top ten take about 1.6%. The TCR comes from an adult in good health. The sequencing used peripheral blood, collected on day 0 of AZD1222 vaccination. The chain has TRBV9 and TRBJ2-1; a possible D gene is TRBD1 (6 bases). DNA for the CDR3: TGTGCCAGCAGCGGTCTTACAGGGAAGGGGTTCTTC. It yields the protein CASSGLTGKGFF.